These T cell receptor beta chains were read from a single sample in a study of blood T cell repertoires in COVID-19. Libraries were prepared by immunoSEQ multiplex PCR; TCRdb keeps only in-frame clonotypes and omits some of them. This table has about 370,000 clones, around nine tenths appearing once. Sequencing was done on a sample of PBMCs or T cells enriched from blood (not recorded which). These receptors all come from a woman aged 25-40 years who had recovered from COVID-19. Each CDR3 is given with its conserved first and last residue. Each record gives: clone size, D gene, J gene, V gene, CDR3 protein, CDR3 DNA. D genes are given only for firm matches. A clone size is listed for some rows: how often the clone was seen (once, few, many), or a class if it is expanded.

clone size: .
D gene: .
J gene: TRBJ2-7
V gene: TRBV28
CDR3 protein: CASSTRFRGFEQYF
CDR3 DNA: TGTGCCAGCAGTACCCGGTTTCGAGGGTTCGAGCAGTACTTC

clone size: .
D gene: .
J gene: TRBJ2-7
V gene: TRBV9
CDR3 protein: CASSAGVHDYEQYF
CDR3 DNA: TGTGCCAGCAGCGCAGGGGTTCATGACTACGAGCAGTACTTC

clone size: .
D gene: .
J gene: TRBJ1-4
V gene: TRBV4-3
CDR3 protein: CASSQGFWTALNEKLFF
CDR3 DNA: TGCGCCAGCAGCCAGGGATTTTGGACAGCACTGAATGAAAAACTGTTTTTT

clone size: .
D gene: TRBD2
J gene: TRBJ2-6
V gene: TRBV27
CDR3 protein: CASSFLLAGGLDKTGANVLTF
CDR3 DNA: TGTGCCAGCAGTTTTCTACTAGCGGGAGGGCTGGATAAGACTGGGGCCAACGTCCTGACTTTC

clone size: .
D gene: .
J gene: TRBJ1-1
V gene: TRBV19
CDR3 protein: CASSIRRSWGGMVEAFF
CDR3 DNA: TGTGCCAGTAGTATCCGCAGGTCTTGGGGGGGAATGGTTGAAGCTTTCTTT

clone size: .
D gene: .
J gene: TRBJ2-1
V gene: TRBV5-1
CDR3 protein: CASSLVAASSYNEQFF
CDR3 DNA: TGCGCCAGCAGCTTGGTAGCGGCGAGCTCCTACAATGAGCAGTTCTTC

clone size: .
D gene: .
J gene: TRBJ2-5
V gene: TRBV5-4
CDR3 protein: CASSSIRGETQYF
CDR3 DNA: TGTGCCAGCAGCTCTATTCGGGGGGAGACCCAGTACTTC

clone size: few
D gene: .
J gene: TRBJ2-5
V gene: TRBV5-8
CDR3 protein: CASSPDGTGREETQYF
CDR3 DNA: TGTGCCAGCAGCCCTGACGGGACCGGGAGAGAAGAGACCCAGTACTTC

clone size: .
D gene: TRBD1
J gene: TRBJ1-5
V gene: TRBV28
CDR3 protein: CASSLGQGDNQPQHF
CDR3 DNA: TGTGCCAGCAGTTTGGGACAGGGGGACAATCAGCCCCAGCATTTT

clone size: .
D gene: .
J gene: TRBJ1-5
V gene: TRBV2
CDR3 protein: CASRMRQGNQPQHF
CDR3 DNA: TGTGCCAGCAGGATGAGACAGGGCAATCAGCCCCAGCATTTT

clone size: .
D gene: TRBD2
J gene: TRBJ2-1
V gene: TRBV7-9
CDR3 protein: CASSYAVGTRDNEQFF
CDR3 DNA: TGTGCCAGCAGCTACGCCGTGGGGACTAGAGACAATGAGCAGTTCTTC

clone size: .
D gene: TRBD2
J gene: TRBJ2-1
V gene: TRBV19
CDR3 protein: CASSFSGRVSYNEQFF
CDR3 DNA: TGTGCCAGTAGTTTTAGCGGGAGGGTCTCCTACAATGAGCAGTTCTTC

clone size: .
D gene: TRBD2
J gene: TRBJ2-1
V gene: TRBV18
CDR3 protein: CASSPLGGGSHNEQFF
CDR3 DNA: TGTGCCAGCTCACCCCTGGGGGGAGGGTCGCACAATGAGCAGTTCTTC

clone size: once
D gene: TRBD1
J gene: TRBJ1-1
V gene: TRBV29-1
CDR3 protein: CSAETGRTEAFF
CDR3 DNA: TGCAGCGCTGAGACAGGGAGGACTGAAGCTTTCTTT

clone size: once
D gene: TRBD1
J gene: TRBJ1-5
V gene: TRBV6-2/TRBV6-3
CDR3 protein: CASSRDRLSNQPQHF
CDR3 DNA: TGTGCCAGCAGTAGGGACAGGCTCAGCAATCAGCCCCAGCATTTT

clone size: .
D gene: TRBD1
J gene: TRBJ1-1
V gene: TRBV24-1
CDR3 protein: CATSVKGDRANTEAFF
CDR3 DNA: TGTGCCACCAGTGTCAAAGGGGACAGAGCGAACACTGAAGCTTTCTTT

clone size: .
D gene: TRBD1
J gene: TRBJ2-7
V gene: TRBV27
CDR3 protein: CASRVSGTGLYEQYF
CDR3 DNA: TGTGCCAGCAGAGTATCCGGGACAGGGCTCTACGAGCAGTACTTC

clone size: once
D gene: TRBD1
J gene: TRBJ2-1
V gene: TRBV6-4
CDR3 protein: CASRSGGAHNEQFF
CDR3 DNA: TGTGCCAGCAGATCAGGGGGCGCCCACAATGAGCAGTTCTTC

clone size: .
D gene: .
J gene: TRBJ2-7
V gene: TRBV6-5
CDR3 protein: CASSLGYEQYF
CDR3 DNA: TGTGCCAGCAGCCTCGGTTACGAGCAGTACTTC

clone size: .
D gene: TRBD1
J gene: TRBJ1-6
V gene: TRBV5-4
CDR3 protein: CASSVTGAPVAYNSPLHF
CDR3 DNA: TGTGCCAGCAGCGTGACAGGGGCTCCGGTTGCCTATAATTCACCCCTCCACTTT

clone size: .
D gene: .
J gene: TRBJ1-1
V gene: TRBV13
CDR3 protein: CASSQGTEAFF
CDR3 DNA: TGTGCCAGCAGCCAGGGGACTGAAGCTTTCTTT

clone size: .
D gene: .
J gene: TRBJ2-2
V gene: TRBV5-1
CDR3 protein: CASWPLDGSRRELFF
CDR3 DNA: TGCGCCAGCTGGCCCCTAGACGGATCGCGCCGGGAGCTGTTTTTT

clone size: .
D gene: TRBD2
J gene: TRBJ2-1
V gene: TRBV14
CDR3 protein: CASSLRTSGGNEQFF
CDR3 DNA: TGTGCCAGCAGCTTGCGGACATCGGGGGGCAATGAGCAGTTCTTC

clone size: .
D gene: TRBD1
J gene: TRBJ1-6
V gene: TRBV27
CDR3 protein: CASSFGTDNSPLHF
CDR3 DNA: TGTGCCAGCAGTTTCGGGACAGATAATTCACCCCTCCACTTT

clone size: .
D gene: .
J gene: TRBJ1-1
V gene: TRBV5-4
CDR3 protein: CASSPDQGARMNTEAFF
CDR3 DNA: TGTGCCAGCAGCCCGGACCAAGGGGCTCGAATGAACACTGAAGCTTTCTTT

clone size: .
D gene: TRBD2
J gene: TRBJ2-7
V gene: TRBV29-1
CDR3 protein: CSVISGSSYEQYF
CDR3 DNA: TGCAGCGTCATTAGCGGGAGCTCCTACGAGCAGTACTTC

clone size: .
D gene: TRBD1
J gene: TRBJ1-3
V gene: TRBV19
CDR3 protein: CASSPPGTGALLGNTIYF
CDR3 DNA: TGTGCCAGTAGTCCCCCCGGGACAGGTGCCCTCTTAGGAAACACCATATATTTT

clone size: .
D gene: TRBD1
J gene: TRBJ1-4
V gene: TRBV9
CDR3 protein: CASSQGFRTGGEKLFF
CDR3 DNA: TGTGCCAGCAGCCAAGGTTTCAGGACAGGAGGGGAAAAACTGTTTTTT

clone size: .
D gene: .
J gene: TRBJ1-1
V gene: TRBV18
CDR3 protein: CASSQGQNTEAFF
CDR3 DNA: TGTGCCAGCTCCCAGGGTCAGAACACTGAAGCTTTCTTT

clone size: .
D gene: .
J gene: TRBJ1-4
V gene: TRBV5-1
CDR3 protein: CASSLAGTPNEKLFF
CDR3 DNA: TGCGCCAGCAGCTTGGCGGGGACACCTAATGAAAAACTGTTTTTT

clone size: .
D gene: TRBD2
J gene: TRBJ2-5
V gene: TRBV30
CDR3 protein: CAWSVRRTSGSQETQYF
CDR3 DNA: TGTGCCTGGAGTGTAAGGAGGACTAGCGGGTCCCAAGAGACCCAGTACTTC

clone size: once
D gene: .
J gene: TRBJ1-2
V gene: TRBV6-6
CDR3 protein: CASYRRTVDYGYTF
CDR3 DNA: TGTGCCAGCTACCGACGGACAGTTGACTATGGCTACACCTTC

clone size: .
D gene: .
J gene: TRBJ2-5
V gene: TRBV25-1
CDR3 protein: CASSGQFIETQYF
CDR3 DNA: TGTGCCAGCAGTGGACAGTTTATAGAGACCCAGTACTTC

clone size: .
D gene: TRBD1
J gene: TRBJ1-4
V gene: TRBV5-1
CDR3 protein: CASRPSRDSGFEKLFF
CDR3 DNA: TGCGCCAGCAGACCATCGCGGGACAGCGGATTTGAAAAACTGTTTTTT

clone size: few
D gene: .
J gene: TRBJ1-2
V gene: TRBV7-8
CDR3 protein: CASSLGREVHRNYGYTF
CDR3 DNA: TGTGCCAGCAGCTTAGGTCGAGAAGTTCACCGAAACTATGGCTACACCTTC

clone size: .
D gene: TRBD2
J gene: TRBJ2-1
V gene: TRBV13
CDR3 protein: CASSLSGGNNEQFF
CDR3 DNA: TGTGCCAGCAGCCTGTCGGGGGGGAACAATGAGCAGTTCTTC

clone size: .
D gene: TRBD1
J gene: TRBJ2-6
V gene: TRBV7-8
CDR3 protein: CASSLRDRGGSGANVLTF
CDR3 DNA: TGTGCCAGCAGCTTACGGGACAGGGGAGGGTCTGGGGCCAACGTCCTGACTTTC

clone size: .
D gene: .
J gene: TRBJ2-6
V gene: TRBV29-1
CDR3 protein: CTRPPQGFNSGANVLTF
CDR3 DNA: TGCACCCGTCCCCCACAGGGTTTTAACTCTGGGGCCAACGTCCTGACTTTC

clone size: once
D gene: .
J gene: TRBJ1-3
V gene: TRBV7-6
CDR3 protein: CASTRGGRDRNTIYF
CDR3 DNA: TGTGCCAGCACCCGGGGGGGACGGGATCGGAACACCATATATTTT

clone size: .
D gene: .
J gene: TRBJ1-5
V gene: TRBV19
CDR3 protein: CATSGTSGQPQHF
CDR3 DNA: TGTGCCACCTCCGGGACTTCGGGGCAGCCCCAGCATTTT

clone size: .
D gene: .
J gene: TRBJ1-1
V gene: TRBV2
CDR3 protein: CASSGGRQPNTEAFF
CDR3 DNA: TGTGCCAGCAGTGGGGGAAGACAGCCAAACACTGAAGCTTTCTTT

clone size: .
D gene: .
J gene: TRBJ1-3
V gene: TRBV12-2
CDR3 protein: CASRLVPGQASGNTIYF
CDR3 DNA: TGTGCAAGTCGCTTAGTACCAGGACAGGCTTCTGGAAACACCATATATTTT

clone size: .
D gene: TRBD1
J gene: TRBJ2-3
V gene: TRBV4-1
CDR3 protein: CASSRGQGAGDTQYF
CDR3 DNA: TGCGCCAGCAGCCGGGGACAGGGGGCAGGAGATACGCAGTATTTT

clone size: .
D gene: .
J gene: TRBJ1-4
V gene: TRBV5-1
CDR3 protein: CASSTTGAWGEKLFF
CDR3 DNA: TGCGCCAGCAGCACAACAGGCGCGTGGGGTGAAAAACTGTTTTTT

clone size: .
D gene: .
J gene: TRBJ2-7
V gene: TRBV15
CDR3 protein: CATSRDTGVYYEQYF
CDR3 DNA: TGTGCCACCAGCAGAGATACCGGGGTCTACTACGAGCAGTACTTC

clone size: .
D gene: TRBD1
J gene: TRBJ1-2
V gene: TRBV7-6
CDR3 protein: CASSTRQGPRYGYTF
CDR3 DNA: TGTGCCAGCAGCACCCGACAGGGGCCGAGGTATGGCTACACCTTC

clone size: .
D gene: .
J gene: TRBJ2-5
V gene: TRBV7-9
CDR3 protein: CASSSVGPQGETQYF
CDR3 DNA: TGTGCCAGCAGCTCAGTCGGGCCTCAGGGAGAGACCCAGTACTTC